Shown below are 21 T cell receptor beta chains from a single sample sequenced in a study of cytomegalovirus exposure and HLA in healthy donors. Primers: 60 Vbeta forward and 13 Jbeta reverse. Libraries were prepared by immunoSEQ multiplex PCR; TCRdb keeps only in-frame clonotypes and omits some of them. The table counts around 200,000 clones; 0.75% to 1% lies in the top ten. The specimen was PBMCs. The receptor set was obtained from a woman younger than 45 in good health and CMV-seropositive.

V and J are TRBV15 and TRBJ2-3; D is ambiguous. Germline loops: CDR1 LNHNV, CDR2 YYDKDF (reference sequence). Trimming removed 0 bases at V and 4 bases at J, with 8 bases between. This CDR3 region has 14 residues. The CDR3 sequence: CATSRDSSSDTQYF. The DNA for the CDR3 is TGTGCCACCAGCAGAGACTCTAGTTCAGATACGCAGTATTTT.

The gene calls are TRBV27 and TRBJ1-2, with 7 nucleotides matching TRBD1. CDR1 and CDR2 (germline): MNHEY, SMNVEV (reference sequence). The CDR3 length is 15 residues. The V gene end was trimmed by 5 bases and the J gene end by 5 bases; junction bases not matched to a gene: 11. The CDR3, as DNA: TGTGCCAGCAGTCCTACGACAGGGTTAAGTTATGGCTACACCTTC. It encodes CASSPTTGLSYGYTF.

This chain connects TRBV5-1 to TRBJ2-3, with a possible D match to TRBD2 (6 bases). The V gene lost 0 bases and the J gene lost 1 base, with 9 bases spanning the gap. Germline V gives CDR1 SGHRS, CDR2 YFSETQ. The length of the CDR3 is 15 residues. DNA of the CDR3: TGCGCCAGCAGCTTGGGCGGGAAGCGCACAGATACGCAGTATTTT. Translating gives CASSLGGKRTDTQYF.

V usage is TRBV4-3 and J usage is TRBJ1-1, with D uncertain. Germline values: CDR1 LGHNA, CDR2 YSLEER. There are 16 residues in the CDR3. V was clipped by 4 bases and J by 6 bases, with 21 bases between them. Written as DNA, the CDR3 is TGCGCCAGCAGCCCCCTAAGTGGGGAGGATCGGGCTGAAGCTTTCTTT. Amino acids: CASSPLSGEDRAEAFF.

The chain carries TRBV7-2 and TRBJ2-7; TRBD2 is a possible D gene (6 bases). CDR3 length: 15 amino acids. With 1 base removed from V and 0 bases from J, the gap between germline ends came to 10 bases. CDR1 is SGHTA and CDR2 is FQGNSA in the germline V gene. For the CDR3, the DNA is TGTGCCAGCAGCTTAGTAGCGGAAAGCTCCTACGAGCAGTACTTC. Protein sequence: CASSLVAESSYEQYF.

The chain links TRBV11-2 to TRBJ1-2; the match to TRBD1 covers 7 bases. J lost 4 bases, V lost 5 bases, and 4 bases had no gene match. CDR1 is SGHAT, CDR2 FQNNGV, per germline. The CDR3 length is 13 residues. The CDR3 sequence is CASSPGTVYGYTF. For the CDR3, the DNA is TGTGCCAGCAGCCCAGGGACAGTCTATGGCTACACCTTC.

The chain's CDR3 is CASSPGTGDEKLFF. The CDR3 DNA reads TGTGCCAGCAGCCCCGGGACAGGGGATGAAAAACTGTTTTTT. The chain links TRBV2 to TRBJ1-4, with TRBD1 identical over 10 bases. The CDR3 totals 14 residues. In germline, CDR1 is SNHLY, CDR2 FYNNEI. V trimming: 6 bases; J trimming: 6 bases; junction bases outside the gene matches: 4.

The chain combines TRBV2 with TRBJ1-4; D is ambiguous. This CDR3 has 13 residues. Between the trimmed V and J ends, which lost 6 bases and 7 bases, there was a span of 12 bases. The germline gives CDR1 SNHLY, CDR2 FYNNEI. CDR3 amino acids: CASRLDYPEKLFF. The CDR3 region has the DNA TGTGCCAGCAGGTTGGACTACCCTGAAAAACTGTTTTTT.

CDR3 sequence reads: CATSRGRVAVITDTQYF. Written as DNA, the CDR3 is TGTGCCACCAGCAGAGGTCGGGTAGCGGTAATCACAGATACGCAGTATTTT. This chain joins TRBV15 and TRBJ2-3; possibly TRBD2 for D (6 bases). CDR1 is LNHNV and CDR2 is YYDKDF in the germline V gene (reference sequence). The CDR3 has 17 amino acids. The germline V and J ends were trimmed by 1 base and 2 bases, with 16 bases remaining between them. Supplemented by reference TRBV15 and TRBJ2-3, the full variable domain reads DAMVIQNPRYQVTQFGKPVTLSCSQTLNHNVMYWYQQKSSQAPKLLFHYYDKDFNNEADTPDNFQSRRPNTSFCFLDIRSPGLGDTAMYLCATSRGRVAVITDTQYFGPGTRLTVL.

The J gene is TRBJ2-7, the V gene TRBV2, with 12 bases fitting TRBD1. The CDR3 is 14 residues long. J lost 7 bases, V lost 5 bases, and 6 bases had no gene match. CDR1 is SNHLY, CDR2 FYNNEI, per germline. The CDR3 nucleotides are TGTGCCAGCAGTAGGGGACAGGGGGCTGGAGAGCAGTACTTC. Amino acid sequence: CASSRGQGAGEQYF.

The chain joins TRBV7-9 to TRBJ2-5; TRBD2 is a possible D gene (6 bases). The V and J ends lost 1 base and 1 base respectively, with 13 bases between them. This CDR3 is built from 16 residues. Germline V gene data show CDR1 as SEHNR and CDR2 as FQNEAQ (reference sequence). The CDR3 DNA reads as TGTGCCAGCAGCTTAGGGGCCCTTAGCGGCCAAGAGACCCAGTACTTC. Translation gives CASSLGALSGQETQYF.

The genes are TRBV4-3 and TRBJ2-5; perhaps TRBD2 as D (7 bases). CDR1 is LGHNA and CDR2 is YSLEER in the germline V gene. The CDR3 contains 15 residues. Between the trimmed V and J ends, which lost 0 bases and 9 bases, there was a span of 17 bases. CDR3 DNA: TGCGCCAGCAGCCAAGATAACGGGGGGCGACAACCCCAGTACTTC. This codes for CASSQDNGGRQPQYF.

V is TRBV7-2 and J is TRBJ1-3; D uncertain. Germline V gene lookup returns CDR1 SGHTA and CDR2 FQGNSA. Deletions cut 1 base from V and 3 bases from J, with 4 bases between. This CDR3 has 13 residues. The chain's CDR3 is CASSLVRGNTIYF. The DNA for the CDR3 is TGTGCCAGCAGCTTAGTCCGTGGAAACACCATATATTTT. The variable domain in full, completed from reference TRBV7-2 and TRBJ1-3, reads GAGVSQSPSNKVTEKGKDVELRCDPISGHTALYWYRQSLGQGLEFLIYFQGNSAPDKSGLPSDRFSAERTGGSVSTLTIQRTQQEDSAVYLCASSLVRGNTIYFGEGSWLTVV.

A remark on this clone: Other DNA sequences of this sample code for an identical CDR3. This sequence joins TRBV6-4 and TRBJ1-2; 12 bases agree with TRBD1. The CDR3 sequence is 15 residues long. Germline V CDR1 and CDR2: MRHNA, SNTAGT. V lost 4 bases and J lost 4; bases outside the gene matches: 4. CDR3 loop: CASSVGTGGVYGYTF. CDR3 coding DNA: TGTGCCAGCAGTGTCGGGACAGGGGGCGTCTATGGCTACACCTTC.

The rearrangement links TRBV6-4 to TRBJ1-6, with TRBD1 identical over 10 bases. This CDR3 is built from 18 residues. Per germline, CDR1 MRHNA and CDR2 SNTAGT. J gave up 8 bases and V 0 bases, and 10 bases lay outside the gene matches. CDR3 protein: CASSDSIWIGTGDSPLHF. In nucleotides, the CDR3 is TGTGCCAGCAGTGACTCGATCTGGATAGGGACAGGGGATTCACCCCTCCACTTT.

This chain connects TRBV19 to TRBJ2-2, with 7 bases identical to TRBD1. This CDR3 contains 14 residues. V lost 4 bases, J lost 5 bases, and 4 bases stayed unmatched. CDR1 and CDR2 from the germline V gene are LNHDA and SQIVND (reference sequence). The CDR3 nucleotides read TGTGCCAGTAGTAAGGGACAGCCAACCGGGGAGCTGTTTTTT. Translating gives CASSKGQPTGELFF.

The genes are TRBV4-1 and TRBJ2-7, with 8 positions matching TRBD2. Germline CDR1 MGHRA, CDR2 YSYEKL. The CDR3 contains 17 residues. The V segment lost 1 base and the J segment 0 bases; nucleotides outside the gene matches: 8. In nucleotides, the CDR3 is TGCGCCAGCAGCCAAGCGGACGGACTAGCACACTCCTACGAGCAGTACTTC. As protein: CASSQADGLAHSYEQYF.

The V and J genes are TRBV7-9 and TRBJ2-7, with TRBD2 matching over 7 bases. Looked up from germline, CDR1 is SEHNR and CDR2 is FQNEAQ (reference sequence). With 4 bases clipped from V and 9 bases from J, the junction kept 15 bases outside the gene matches. This CDR3 comprises 15 residues. The CDR3 region is CASSSFGTTSEGQYF. CDR3 DNA sequence: TGTGCCAGCAGCTCTTTTGGGACTACCTCCGAAGGGCAGTACTTC.

This chain links TRBV19 with TRBJ1-1; 8 bases align to TRBD1. The CDR3 is 18 amino acids. Germline-derived CDR1 and CDR2 are LNHDA and SQIVND (reference sequence). With 2 bases clipped from V and 8 bases from J, the junction kept 19 bases outside the gene matches. CDR3 sequence: CASSITPHRTGYHSEAFF. For the CDR3, the DNA is TGTGCCAGTAGTATAACTCCGCATAGGACAGGGTATCATTCGGAAGCTTTCTTT.

The chain recombines TRBV10-1 with TRBJ2-1, with D perhaps TRBD2 (5 bases). Per the germline V gene, CDR1 is WNHNN and CDR2 is SYGVQD (reference sequence). Trimming stripped 5 bases from V and 5 bases from J, with 10 bases between. The CDR3 is 13 amino acids. CDR3 bases: TGCGCCAGCAGTCCGAGGGTCGACAATGAGCAGTTCTTC. Translation gives CASSPRVDNEQFF.

J is TRBJ1-1 and V is TRBV25-1, with D possibly matching TRBD1 (6 bases). Per germline, CDR1 MGHDK and CDR2 SYGVNS. Trimming stripped 6 bases from V and 0 bases from J, with 11 bases between. This CDR3 is built from 14 residues. The CDR3: CASSQTGMNTEAFF. The CDR3, as DNA: TGTGCCAGCAGCCAAACAGGGATGAACACTGAAGCTTTCTTT.